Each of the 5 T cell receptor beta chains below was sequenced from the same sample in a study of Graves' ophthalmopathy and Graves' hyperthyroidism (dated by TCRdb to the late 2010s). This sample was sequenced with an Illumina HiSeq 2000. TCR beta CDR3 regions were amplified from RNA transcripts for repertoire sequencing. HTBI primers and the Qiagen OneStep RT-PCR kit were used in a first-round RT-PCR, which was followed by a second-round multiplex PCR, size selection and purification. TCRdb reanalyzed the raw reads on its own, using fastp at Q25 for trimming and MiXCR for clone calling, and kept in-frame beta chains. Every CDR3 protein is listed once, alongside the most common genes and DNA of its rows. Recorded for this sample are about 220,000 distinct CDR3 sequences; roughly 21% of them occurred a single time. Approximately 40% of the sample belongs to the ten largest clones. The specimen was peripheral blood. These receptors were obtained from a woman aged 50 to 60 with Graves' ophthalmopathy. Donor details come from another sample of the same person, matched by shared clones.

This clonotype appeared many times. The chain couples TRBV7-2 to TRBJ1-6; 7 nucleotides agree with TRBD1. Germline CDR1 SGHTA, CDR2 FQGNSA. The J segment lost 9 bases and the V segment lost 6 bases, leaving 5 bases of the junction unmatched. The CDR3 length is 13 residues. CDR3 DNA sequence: TGTGCCAGCAGTCACGACAGGGTTTCACCCCTCCACTTT. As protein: CASSHDRVSPLHF.

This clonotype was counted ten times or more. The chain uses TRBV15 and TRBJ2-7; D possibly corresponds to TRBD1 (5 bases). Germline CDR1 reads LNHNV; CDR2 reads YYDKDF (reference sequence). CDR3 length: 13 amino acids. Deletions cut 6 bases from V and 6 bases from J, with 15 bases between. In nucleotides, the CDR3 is TGTGCCACCAGACAGGACCCGGGTCTCGAGCAGTACTTC. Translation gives CATRQDPGLEQYF.

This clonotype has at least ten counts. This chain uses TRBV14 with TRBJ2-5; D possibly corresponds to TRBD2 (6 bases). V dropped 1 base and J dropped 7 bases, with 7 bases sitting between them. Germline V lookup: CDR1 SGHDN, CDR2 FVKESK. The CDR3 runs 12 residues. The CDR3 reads CASSQVEGTQYF. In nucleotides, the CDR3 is TGTGCCAGCAGCCAAGTGGAGGGGACCCAGTACTTC.

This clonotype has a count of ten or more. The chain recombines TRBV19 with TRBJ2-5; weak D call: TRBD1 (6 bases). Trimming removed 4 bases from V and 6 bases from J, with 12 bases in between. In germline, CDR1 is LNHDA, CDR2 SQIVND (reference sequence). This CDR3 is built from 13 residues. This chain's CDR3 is CASSSRGGQTQYF. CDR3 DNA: TGTGCCAGTAGTAGCAGGGGTGGACAGACCCAGTACTTC.

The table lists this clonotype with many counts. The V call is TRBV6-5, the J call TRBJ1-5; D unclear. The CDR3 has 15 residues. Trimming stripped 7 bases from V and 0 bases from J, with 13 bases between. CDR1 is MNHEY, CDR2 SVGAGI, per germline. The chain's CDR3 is CASKVQLHSNQPQHF. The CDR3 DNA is TGTGCCAGCAAGGTGCAGCTCCATAGCAATCAGCCCCAGCATTTT.